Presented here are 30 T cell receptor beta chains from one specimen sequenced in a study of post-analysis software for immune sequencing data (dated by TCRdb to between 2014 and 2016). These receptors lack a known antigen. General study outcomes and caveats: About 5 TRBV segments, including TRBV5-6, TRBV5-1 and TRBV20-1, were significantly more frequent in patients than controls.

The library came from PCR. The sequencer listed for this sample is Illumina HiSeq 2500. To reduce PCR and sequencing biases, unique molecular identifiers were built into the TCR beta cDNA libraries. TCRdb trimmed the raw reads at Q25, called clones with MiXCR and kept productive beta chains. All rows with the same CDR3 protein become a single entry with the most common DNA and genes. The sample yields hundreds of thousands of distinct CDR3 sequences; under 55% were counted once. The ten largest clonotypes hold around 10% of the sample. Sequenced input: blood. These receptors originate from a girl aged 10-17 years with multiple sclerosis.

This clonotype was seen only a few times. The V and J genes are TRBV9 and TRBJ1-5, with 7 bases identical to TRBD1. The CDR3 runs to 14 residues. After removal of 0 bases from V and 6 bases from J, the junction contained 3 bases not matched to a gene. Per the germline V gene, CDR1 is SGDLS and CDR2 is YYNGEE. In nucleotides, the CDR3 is TGTGCCAGCAGCGTAGACCCAGGGGGTCAGCCCCAGCATTTT. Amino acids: CASSVDPGGQPQHF.

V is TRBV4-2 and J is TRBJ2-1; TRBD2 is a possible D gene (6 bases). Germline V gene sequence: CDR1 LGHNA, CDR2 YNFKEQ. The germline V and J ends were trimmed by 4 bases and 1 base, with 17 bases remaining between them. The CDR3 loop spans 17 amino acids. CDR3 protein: CASSPRGLTASYNEQFF. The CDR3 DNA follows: TGTGCCAGCAGCCCTCGCGGACTAACCGCGTCCTACAATGAGCAGTTCTTC.

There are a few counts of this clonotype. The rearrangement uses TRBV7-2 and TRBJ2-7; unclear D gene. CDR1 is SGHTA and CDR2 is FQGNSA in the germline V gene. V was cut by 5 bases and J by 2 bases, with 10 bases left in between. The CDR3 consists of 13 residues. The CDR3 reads CASSVGPTYEQYF. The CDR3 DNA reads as TGTGCCAGCAGCGTGGGTCCGACCTACGAGCAGTACTTC.

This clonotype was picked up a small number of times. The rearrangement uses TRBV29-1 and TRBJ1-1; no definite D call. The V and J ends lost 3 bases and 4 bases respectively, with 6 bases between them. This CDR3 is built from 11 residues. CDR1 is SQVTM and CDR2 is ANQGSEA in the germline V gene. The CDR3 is CSVDRSTEAFF. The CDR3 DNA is TGCAGCGTTGACAGAAGCACTGAAGCTTTCTTT.

DNA for the CDR3: TGTGCCACCAGAAGGGGACTAGCGGGAGGCACCGGGGAGCTGTTTTTT. This translates into CATRRGLAGGTGELFF. The chain carries TRBV15 and TRBJ2-2; TRBD2 matches 15 bases. The germline gives CDR1 LNHNV, CDR2 YYDKDF (reference sequence). The V and J ends lost 6 bases and 4 bases, in that order; junction bases with no gene match: 3. This CDR3 comprises 16 residues.

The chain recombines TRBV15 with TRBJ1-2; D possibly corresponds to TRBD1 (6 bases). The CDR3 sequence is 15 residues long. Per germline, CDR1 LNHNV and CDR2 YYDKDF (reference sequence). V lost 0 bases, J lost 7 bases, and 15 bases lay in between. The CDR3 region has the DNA TGTGCCACCAGCAGAGATAACACAGGGTCTGGTGGCTACACCTTC. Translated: CATSRDNTGSGGYTF.

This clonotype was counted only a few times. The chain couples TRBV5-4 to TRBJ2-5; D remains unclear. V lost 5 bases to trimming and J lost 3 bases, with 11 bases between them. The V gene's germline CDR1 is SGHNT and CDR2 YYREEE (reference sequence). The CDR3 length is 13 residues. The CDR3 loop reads CASRPQQEETQYF. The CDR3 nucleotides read TGTGCCAGCAGACCACAGCAGGAAGAGACCCAGTACTTC.

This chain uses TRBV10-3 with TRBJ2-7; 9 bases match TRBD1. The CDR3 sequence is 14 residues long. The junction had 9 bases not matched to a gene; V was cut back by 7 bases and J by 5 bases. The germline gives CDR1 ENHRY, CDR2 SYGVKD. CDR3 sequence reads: CAINTGTGSHEQYF. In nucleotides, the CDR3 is TGTGCCATCAATACCGGGACAGGGTCCCACGAGCAGTACTTC.

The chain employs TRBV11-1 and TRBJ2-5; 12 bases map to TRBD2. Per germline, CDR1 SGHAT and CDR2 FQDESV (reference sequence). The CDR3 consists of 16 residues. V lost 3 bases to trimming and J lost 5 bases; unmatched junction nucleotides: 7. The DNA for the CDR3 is TGTGCCAGCAGCTTGAGGACTAGCGGGACTGGGGAGACCCAGTACTTC. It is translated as CASSLRTSGTGETQYF.

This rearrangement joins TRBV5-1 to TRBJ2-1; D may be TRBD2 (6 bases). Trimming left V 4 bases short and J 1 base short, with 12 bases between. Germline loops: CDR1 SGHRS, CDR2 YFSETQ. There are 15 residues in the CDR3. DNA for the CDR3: TGCGCCAGCAGCGTGCTCCGGGAGTCCTACAATGAGCAGTTCTTC. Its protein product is CASSVLRESYNEQFF.

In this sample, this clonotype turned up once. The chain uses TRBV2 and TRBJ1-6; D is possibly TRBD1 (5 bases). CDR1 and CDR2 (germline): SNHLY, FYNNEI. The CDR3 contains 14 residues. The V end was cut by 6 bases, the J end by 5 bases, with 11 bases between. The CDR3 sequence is CASSRDGNNSPLHF. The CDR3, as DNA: TGTGCCAGCAGCCGGGACGGCAATAATTCACCCCTCCACTTT.

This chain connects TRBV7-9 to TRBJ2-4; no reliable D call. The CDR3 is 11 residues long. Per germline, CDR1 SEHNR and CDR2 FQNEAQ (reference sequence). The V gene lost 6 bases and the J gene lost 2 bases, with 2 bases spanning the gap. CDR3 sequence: CASSSKNIQYF. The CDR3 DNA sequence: TGTGCCAGCAGTTCCAAAAACATTCAGTACTTC.

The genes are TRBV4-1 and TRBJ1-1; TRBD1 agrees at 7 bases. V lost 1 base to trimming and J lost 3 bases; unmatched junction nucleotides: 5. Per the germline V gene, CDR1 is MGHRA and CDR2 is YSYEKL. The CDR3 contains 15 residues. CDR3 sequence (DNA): TGCGCCAGCAGCCAAGGACAGGGATGGGACACTGAAGCTTTCTTT. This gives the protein CASSQGQGWDTEAFF.

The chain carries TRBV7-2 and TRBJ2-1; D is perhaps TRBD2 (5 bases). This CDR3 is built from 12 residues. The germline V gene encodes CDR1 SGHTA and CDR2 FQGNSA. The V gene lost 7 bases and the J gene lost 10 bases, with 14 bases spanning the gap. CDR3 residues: CASNQTGWEQFF. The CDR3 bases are TGTGCCAGCAACCAGACGGGGTGGGAGCAGTTCTTC.

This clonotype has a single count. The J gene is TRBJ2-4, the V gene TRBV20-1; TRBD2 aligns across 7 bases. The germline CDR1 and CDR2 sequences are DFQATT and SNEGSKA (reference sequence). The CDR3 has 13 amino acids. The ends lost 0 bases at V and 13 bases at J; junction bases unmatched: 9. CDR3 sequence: CSARDPLAGEQYF. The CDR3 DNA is TGCAGTGCTAGAGATCCACTTGCGGGGGAGCAGTACTTC.

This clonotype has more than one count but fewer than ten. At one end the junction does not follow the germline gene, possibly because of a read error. CDR3 residues: CSVDPGGVNVLTF. As DNA, the CDR3 is TGCAGCGTTGATCCGGGGGGGGTCAACGTCCTGACTTTC. The rearrangement uses TRBV29-1 and TRBJ2-6; TRBD2 aligns across 8 bases. Germline values: CDR1 SQVTM, CDR2 ANQGSEA. The CDR3 sequence is 13 residues long.

CDR3: CASSLAGQGGEKLFF. CDR3 DNA: TGTGCCAGCAGTTTAGCGGGACAGGGGGGCGAAAAACTGTTTTTT. The V and J genes are TRBV28 and TRBJ1-4, with 11 nucleotides matching TRBD1. The CDR3 loop spans 15 amino acids. CDR1 and CDR2 (germline): MDHEN, SYDVKM. V lost 2 bases to trimming and J lost 8 bases; unmatched junction nucleotides: 4.

The CDR3 nucleotides read TGTGCCACCAGTGGGGGTAGCGGGAGGCACACAGATACGCAGTATTTT. It translates to CATSGGSGRHTDTQYF. The gene calls are TRBV24-1 and TRBJ2-3; 10 bases are a match to TRBD2. V gave up 5 bases and J gave up 2 bases; unmatched junction bases: 6. This CDR3 is 16 amino acids long. Germline CDR1 KGHDR, CDR2 SFDVKD.

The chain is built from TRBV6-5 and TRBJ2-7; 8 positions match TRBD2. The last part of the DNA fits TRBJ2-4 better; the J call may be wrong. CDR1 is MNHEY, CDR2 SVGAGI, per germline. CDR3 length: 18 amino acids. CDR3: CASSYSGRREDYGNIQYF. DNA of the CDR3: TGTGCCAGCAGTTACAGTGGTAGGCGGGAGGATTACGGAAACATTCAGTACTTC.

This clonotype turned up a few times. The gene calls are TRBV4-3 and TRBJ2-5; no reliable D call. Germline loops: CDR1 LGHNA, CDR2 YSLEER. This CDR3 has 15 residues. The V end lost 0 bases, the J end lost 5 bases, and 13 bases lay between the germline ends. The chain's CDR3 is CASSQDSGPRETQYF. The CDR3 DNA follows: TGCGCCAGCAGCCAAGATTCGGGCCCCCGGGAGACCCAGTACTTC.

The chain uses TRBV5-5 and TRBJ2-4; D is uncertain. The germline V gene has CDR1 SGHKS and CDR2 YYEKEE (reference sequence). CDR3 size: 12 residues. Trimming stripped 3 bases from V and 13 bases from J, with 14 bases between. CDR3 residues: CASSSLGYEQYF. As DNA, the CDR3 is TGTGCCAGCAGCTCCCTCGGGTATGAGCAGTACTTC. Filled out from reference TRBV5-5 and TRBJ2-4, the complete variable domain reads DAGVTQSPTHLIKTRGQQVTLRCSPISGHKSVSWYQQVLGQGPQFIFQYYEKEERGRGNFPDRFSARQFPNYSSELNVNALLLGDSALYLCASSSLGYEQYFGAGTRLSVL.

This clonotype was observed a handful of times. For the CDR3, the DNA is TGTGCCAGCAGTTTATACCAGACAGGGTTGGAGACCCAGTACTTC. Its protein is CASSLYQTGLETQYF. V gene TRBV27 combines with J gene TRBJ2-5; 7 bases align to TRBD1. Germline values: CDR1 MNHEY, CDR2 SMNVEV (reference sequence). The CDR3 runs to 15 residues. The V and J ends lost 1 base and 5 bases, in that order; junction bases with no gene match: 7.

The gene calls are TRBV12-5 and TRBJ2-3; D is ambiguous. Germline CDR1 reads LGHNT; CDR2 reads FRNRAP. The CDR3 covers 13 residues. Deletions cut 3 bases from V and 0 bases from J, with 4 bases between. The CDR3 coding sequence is TGTGCTAGTGGTTTTGGCAGCACAGATACGCAGTATTTT. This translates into CASGFGSTDTQYF.

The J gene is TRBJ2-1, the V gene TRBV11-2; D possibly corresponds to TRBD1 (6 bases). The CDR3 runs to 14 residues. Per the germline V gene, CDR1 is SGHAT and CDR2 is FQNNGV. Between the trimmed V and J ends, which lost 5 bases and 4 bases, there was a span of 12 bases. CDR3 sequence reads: CASSAIQGYNEQFF. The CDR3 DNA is TGTGCCAGCAGCGCTATACAGGGATACAATGAGCAGTTCTTC.

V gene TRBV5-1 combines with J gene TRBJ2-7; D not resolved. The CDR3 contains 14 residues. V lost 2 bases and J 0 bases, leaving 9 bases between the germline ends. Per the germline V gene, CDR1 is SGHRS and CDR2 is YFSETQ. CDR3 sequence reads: CASSFSTASYEQYF. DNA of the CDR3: TGCGCCAGCAGCTTCAGTACAGCCTCCTACGAGCAGTACTTC.

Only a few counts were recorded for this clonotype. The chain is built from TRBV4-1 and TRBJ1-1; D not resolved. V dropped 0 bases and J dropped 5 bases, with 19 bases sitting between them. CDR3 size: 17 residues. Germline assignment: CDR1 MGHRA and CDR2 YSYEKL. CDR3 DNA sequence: TGCGCCAGCAGCCAAGACTGGATAAAGCTAAGTAGGACTGAAGCTTTCTTT. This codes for CASSQDWIKLSRTEAFF.

The CDR3 is CASSGSGRDIQYF. The CDR3 region has the DNA TGTGCCAGCAGTGGTAGCGGGAGGGACATTCAGTACTTC. This chain joins TRBV12-3 or TRBV12-4 and TRBJ2-4; 11 bases are a match to TRBD2. The CDR3 has 13 amino acids. Trimming at V came to 5 bases and at J to 8 bases, leaving 2 bases not matched to a gene.

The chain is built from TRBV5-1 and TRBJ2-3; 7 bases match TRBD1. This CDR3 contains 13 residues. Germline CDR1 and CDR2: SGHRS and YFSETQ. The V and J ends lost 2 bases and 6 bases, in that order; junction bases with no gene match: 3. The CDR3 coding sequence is TGCGCCAGCAGCTTTACAGGGGCCGATACGCAGTATTTT. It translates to CASSFTGADTQYF.

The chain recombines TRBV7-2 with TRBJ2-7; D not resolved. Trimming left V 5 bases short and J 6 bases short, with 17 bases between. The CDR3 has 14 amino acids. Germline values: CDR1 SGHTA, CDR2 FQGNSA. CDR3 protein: CASSLNVNFVEQYF. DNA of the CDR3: TGTGCCAGCAGCCTAAACGTCAATTTTGTCGAGCAGTACTTC. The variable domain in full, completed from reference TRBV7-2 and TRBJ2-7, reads GAGVSQSPSNKVTEKGKDVELRCDPISGHTALYWYRQSLGQGLEFLIYFQGNSAPDKSGLPSDRFSAERTGGSVSTLTIQRTQQEDSAVYLCASSLNVNFVEQYFGPGTRLTVT.

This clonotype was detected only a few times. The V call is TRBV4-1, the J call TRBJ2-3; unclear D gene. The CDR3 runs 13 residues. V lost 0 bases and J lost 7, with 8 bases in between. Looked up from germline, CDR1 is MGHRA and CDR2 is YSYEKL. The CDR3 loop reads CASSQELANTQYF. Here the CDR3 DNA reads TGCGCCAGCAGCCAAGAATTGGCGAATACGCAGTATTTT.